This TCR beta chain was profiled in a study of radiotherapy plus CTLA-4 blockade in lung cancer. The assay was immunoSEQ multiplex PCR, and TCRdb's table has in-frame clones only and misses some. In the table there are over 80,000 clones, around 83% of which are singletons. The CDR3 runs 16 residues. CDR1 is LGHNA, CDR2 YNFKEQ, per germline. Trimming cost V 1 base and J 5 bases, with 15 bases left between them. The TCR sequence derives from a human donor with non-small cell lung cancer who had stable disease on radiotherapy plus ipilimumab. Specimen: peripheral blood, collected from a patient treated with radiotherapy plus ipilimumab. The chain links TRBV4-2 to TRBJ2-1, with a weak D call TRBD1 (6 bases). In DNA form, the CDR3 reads TGTGCCAGCAGCCAAGGTCTCAGGGGTATCGACAATGAGCAGTTCTTC. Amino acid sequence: CASSQGLRGIDNEQFF.